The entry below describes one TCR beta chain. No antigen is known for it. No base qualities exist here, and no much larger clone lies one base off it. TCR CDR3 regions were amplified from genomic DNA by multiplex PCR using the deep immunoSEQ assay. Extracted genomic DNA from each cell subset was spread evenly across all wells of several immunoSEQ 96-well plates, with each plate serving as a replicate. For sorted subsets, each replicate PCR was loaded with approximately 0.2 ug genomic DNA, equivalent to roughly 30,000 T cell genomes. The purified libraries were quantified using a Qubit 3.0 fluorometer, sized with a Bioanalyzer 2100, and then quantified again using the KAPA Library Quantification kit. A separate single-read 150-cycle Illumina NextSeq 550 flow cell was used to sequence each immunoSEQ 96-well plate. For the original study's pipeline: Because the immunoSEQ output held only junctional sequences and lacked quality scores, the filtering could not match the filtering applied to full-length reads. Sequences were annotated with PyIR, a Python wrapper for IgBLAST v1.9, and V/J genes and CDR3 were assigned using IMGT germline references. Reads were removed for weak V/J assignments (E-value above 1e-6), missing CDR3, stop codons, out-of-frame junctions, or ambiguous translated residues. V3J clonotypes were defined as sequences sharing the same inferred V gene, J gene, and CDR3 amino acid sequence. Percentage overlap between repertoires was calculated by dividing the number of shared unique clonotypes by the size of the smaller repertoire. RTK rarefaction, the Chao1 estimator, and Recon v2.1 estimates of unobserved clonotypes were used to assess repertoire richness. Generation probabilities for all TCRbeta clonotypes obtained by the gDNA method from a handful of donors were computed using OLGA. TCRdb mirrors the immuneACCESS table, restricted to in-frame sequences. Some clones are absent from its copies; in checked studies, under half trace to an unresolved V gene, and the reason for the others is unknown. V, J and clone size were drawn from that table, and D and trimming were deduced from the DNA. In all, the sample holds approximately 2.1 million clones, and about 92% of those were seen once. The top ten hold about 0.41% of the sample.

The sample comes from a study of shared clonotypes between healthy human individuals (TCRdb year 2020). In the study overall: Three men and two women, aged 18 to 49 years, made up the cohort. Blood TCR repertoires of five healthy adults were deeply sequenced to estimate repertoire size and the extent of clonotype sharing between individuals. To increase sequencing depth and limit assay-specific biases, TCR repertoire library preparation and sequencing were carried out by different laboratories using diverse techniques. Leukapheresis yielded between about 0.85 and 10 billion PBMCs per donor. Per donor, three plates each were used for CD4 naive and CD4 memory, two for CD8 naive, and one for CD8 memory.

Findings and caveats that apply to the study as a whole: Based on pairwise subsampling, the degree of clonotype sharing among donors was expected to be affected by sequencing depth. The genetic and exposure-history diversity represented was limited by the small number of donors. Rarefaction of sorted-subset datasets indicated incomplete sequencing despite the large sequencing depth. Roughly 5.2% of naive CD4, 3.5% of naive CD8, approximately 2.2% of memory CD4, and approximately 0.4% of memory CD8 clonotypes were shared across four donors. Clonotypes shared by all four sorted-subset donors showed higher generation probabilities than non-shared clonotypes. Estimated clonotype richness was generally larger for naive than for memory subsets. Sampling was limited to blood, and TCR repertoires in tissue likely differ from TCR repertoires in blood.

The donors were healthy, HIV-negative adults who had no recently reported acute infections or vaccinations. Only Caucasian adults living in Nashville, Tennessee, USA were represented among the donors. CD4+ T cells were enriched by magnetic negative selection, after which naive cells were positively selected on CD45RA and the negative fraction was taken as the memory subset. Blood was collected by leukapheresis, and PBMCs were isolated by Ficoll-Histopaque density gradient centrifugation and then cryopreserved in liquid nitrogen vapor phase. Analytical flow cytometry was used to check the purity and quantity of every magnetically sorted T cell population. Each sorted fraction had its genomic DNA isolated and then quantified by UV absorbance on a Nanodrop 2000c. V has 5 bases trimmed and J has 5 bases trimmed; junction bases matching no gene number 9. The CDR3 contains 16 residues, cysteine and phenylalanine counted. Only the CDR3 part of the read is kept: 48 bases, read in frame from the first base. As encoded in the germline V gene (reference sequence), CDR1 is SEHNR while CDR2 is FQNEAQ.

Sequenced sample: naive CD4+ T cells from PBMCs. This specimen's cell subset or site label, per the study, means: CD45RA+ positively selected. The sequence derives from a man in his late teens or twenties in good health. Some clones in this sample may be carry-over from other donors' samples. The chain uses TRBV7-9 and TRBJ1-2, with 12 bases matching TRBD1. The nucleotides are TGTGCCAGCAGCGCTTCCGGGACAGGGGGCGCATATGGCTACACCTTC. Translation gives CASSASGTGGAYGYTF.